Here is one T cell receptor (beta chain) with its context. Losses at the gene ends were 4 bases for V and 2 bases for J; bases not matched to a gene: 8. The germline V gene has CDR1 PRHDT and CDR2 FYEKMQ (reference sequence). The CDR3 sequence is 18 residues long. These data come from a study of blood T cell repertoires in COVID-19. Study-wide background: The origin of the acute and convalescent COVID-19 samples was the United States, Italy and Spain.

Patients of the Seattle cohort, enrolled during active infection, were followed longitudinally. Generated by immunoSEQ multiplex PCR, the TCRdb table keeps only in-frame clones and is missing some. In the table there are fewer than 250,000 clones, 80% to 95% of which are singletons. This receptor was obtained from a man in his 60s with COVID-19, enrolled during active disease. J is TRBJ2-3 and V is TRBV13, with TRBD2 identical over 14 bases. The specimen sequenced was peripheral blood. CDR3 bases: TGTGCCAGCAGCTCCGGACTAGCGGGGGGCCCAACCACAGATACGCAGTATTTT. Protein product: CASSSGLAGGPTTDTQYF. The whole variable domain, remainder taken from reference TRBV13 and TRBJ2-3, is AAGVIQSPRHLIKEKRETATLKCYPIPRHDTVYWYQQGPGQDPQFLISFYEKMQSDKGSIPDRFSAQQFSDYHSELNMSSLELGDSALYFCASSSGLAGGPTTDTQYFGPGTRLTVL.